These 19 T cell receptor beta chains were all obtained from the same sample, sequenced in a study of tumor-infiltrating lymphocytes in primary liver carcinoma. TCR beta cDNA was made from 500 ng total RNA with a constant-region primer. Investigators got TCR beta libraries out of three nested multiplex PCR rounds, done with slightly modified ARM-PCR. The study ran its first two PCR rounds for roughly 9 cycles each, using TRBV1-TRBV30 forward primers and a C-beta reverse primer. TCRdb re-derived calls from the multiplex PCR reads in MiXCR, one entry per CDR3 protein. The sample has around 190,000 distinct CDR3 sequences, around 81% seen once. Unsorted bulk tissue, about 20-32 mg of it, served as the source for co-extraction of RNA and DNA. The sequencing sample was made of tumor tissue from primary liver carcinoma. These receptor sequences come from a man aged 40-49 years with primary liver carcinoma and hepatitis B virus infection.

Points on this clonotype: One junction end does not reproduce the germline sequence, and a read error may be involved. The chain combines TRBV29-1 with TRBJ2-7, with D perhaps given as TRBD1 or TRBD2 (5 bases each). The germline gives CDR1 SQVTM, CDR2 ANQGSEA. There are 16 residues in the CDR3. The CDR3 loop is CSAMSSGTGTPHDQYF. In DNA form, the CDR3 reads TGCAGCGCCATGTCATCTGGGACCGGCACTCCCCACGATCAGTACTTC.

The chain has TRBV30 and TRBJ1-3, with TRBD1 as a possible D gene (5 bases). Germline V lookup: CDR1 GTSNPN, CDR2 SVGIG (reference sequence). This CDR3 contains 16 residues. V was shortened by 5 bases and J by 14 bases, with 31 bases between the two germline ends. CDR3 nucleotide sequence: TGTGCCTGGTCCTCGTGGGGGACGGTCTCTGGAAACACTTTATATTTT. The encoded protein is CAWSSWGTVSGNTLYF.

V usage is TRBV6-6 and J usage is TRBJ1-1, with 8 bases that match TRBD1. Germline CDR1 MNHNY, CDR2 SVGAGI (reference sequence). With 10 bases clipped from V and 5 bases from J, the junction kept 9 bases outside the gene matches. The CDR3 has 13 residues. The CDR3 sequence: CANRTGGSTEAFF. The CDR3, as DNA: TGTGCCAACCGCACAGGGGGGTCTACTGAAGCTTTCTTT.

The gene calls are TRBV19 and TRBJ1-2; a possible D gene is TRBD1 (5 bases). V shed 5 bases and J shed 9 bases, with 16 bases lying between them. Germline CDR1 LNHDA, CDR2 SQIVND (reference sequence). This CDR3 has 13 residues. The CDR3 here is CASSSIGDGSYTF. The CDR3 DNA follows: TGTGCCAGTAGTTCGATAGGGGATGGAAGCTACACCTTC. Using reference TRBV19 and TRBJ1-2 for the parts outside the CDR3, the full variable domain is DGGITQSPKYLFRKEGQNVTLSCEQNLNHDAMYWYRQDPGQGLRLIYYSQIVNDFQKGDIAEGYSVSREKKESFPLTVTSAQKNPTAFYLCASSSIGDGSYTFGSGTRLTVV.

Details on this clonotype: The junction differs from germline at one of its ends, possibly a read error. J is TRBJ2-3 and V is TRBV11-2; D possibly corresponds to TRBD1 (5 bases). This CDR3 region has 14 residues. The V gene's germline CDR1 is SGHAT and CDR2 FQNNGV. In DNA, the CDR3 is TGTGCCAGCAGCTTAAGCCGACAAGGGGATAGGCAGTACTTT. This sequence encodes CASSLSRQGDRQYF.

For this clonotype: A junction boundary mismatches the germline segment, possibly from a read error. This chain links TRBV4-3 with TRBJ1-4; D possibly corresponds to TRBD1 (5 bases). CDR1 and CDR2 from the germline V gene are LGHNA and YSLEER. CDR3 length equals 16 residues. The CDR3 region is CDSNQDLRGRNEKLFF. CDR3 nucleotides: TGCGACAGCAACCAAGATCTTAGGGGACGAAATGAAAAACTGTTTTTT.

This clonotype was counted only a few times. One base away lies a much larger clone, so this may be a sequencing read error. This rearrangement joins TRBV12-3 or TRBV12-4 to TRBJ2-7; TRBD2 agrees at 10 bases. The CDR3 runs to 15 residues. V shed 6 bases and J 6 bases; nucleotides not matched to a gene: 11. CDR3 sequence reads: CASRQGRASGSEQYF. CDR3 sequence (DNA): TGTGCCAGCAGACAGGGGAGGGCTAGCGGGAGCGAGCAGTACTTC.

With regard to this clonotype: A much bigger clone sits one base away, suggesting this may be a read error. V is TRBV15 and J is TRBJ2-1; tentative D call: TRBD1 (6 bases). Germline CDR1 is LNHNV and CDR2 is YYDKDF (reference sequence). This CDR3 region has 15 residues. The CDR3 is CTTSRGGTPNNEQFF. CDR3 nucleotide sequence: TGTACCACCAGCAGAGGTGGGACACCGAACAATGAGCAGTTCTTC.

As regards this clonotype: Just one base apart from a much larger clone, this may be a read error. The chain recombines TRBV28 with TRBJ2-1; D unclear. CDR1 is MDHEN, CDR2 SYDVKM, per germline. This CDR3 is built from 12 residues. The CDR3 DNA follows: TGTACCACCCCCTCATCTAGTCATGAGCAGTTCTTC. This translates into CTTPSSSHEQFF.

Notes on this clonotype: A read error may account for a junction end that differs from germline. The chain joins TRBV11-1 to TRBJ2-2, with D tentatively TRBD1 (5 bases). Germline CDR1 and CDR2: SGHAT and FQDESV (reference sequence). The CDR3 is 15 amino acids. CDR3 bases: TGTGCCAGCAGCTATACAGGACCTTTCTCTGGGCAGCTGTTATTT. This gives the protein CASSYTGPFSGQLLF.

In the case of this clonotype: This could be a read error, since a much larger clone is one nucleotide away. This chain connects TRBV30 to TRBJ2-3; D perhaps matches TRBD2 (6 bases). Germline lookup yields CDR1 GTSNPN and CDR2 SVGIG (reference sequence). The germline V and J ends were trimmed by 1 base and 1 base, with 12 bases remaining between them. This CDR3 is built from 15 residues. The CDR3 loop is CAWSAGGMCTDTQYF. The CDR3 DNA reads TGTGCCTGGAGTGCTGGGGGGATGTGCACAGATACGCAGTATTTT.

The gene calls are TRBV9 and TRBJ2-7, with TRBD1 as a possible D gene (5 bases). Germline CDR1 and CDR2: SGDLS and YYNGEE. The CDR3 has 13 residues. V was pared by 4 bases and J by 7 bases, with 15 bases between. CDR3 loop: CASSTGPEREQYF. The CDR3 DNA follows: TGTGCCAGCAGCACAGGACCTGAGCGAGAGCAGTACTTC.

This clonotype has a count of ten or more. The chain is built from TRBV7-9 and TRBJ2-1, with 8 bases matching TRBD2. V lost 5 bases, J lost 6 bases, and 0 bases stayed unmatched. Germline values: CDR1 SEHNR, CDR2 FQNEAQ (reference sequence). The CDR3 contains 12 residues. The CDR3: CASSSGSNEQFF. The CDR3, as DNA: TGTGCCAGCAGCAGCGGGAGCAATGAGCAGTTCTTC.

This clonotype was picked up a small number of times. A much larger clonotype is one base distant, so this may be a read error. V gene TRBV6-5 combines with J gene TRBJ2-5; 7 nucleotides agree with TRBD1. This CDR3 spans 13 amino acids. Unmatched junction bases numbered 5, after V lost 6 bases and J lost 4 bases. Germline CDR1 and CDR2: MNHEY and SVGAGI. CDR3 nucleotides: TGTGCCAGCAGCCACAGGGGAAGAGAGACCCAGTACTTC. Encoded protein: CASSHRGRETQYF.

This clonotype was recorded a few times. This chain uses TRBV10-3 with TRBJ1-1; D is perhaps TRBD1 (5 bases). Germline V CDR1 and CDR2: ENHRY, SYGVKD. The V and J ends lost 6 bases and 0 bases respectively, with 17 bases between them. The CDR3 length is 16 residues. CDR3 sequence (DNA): TGTGCCATCAGGGGGAGGTCGCGGGGGTTGAACACTGAAGCTTTCTTT. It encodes CAIRGRSRGLNTEAFF.

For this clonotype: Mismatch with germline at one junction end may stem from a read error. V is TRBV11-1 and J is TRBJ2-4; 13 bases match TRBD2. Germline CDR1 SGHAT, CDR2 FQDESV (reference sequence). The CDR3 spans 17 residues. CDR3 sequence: CTNNFPGTSGTKIIQYF. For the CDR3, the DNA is TGTACCAACAACTTTCCCGGGACTAGCGGGACCAAAATCATTCAGTACTTC.

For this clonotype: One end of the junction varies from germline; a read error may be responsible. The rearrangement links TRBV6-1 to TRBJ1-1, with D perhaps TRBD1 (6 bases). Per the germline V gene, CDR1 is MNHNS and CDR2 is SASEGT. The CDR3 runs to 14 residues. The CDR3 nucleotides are TGTGCCAGTACTACACAGGGCGGGAACACTGAAACTTTCTTT. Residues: CASTTQGGNTETFF.

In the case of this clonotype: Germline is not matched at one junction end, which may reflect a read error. CDR3 in DNA: TGTGCCAGCAGATTAGGCATCTCCAACAATGAGCAGTTCTTC. Protein: CASRLGISNNEQFF. The chain employs TRBV11-3 and TRBJ2-1; D gene unclear. The CDR3 extends over 14 amino acids. Germline V gives CDR1 SGHNT, CDR2 YENEEA.

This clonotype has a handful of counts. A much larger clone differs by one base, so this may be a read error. The CDR3 loop is CASSSSSLRGANTRELFF. The CDR3 nucleotides read TGTGCCAGCAGCTCAAGCTCGCTGCGGGGCGCGAACACCAGGGAGCTGTTTTTT. The chain uses TRBV7-8 and TRBJ2-2; perhaps TRBD2 as D (6 bases). The germline gives CDR1 SGHVS, CDR2 FQNEAQ. The CDR3 has 18 amino acids.